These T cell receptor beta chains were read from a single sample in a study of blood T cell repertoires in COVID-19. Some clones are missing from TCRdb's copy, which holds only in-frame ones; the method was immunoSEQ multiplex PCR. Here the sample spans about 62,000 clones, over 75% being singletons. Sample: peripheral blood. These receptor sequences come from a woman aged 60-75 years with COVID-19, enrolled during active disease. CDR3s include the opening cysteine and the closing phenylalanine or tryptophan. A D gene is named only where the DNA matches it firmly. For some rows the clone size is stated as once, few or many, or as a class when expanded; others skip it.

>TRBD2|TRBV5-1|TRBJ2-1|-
CASRGTSGSYNEQFF
TGCGCCAGCAGAGGGACTAGCGGGTCCTACAATGAGCAGTTCTTC
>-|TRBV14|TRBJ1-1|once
CASSTGQVNTEAFF
TGTGCCAGCAGCACGGGACAAGTGAACACTGAAGCTTTCTTT
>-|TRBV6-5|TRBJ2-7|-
CASSYSRSEQYF
TGTGCCAGCAGTTACTCAAGGAGCGAGCAGTACTTC
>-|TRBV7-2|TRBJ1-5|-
CASSLDGRHNQPQHF
TGTGCCAGCAGCTTAGATGGCAGACATAATCAGCCCCAGCATTTT
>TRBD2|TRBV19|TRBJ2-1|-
CASSKGLAGDNEQFF
TGTGCCAGTAGTAAGGGACTAGCGGGAGACAATGAGCAGTTCTTC
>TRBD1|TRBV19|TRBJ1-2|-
CASSPRTGFDYGYTF
TGTGCCAGTAGTCCTCGGACAGGCTTTGACTATGGCTACACCTTC
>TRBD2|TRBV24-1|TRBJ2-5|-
CATSDKTSGQETQYF
TGTGCCACCAGTGACAAGACTAGCGGACAAGAGACCCAGTACTTC
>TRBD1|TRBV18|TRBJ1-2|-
CASSPSGQGAGYTF
TGTGCCAGCTCACCATCTGGACAGGGGGCTGGCTACACCTTC
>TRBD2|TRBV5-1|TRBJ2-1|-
CASRLGLAGNNEQFF
TGCGCCAGCAGACTGGGACTAGCGGGGAACAATGAGCAGTTCTTC
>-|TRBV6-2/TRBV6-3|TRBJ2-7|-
CASSPWGGYEQYF
TGTGCCAGCAGCCCCTGGGGCGGCTACGAGCAGTACTTC
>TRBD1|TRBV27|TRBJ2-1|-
CASRGTGTGPYNEQFF
TGTGCCAGCAGAGGCACCGGGACAGGCCCTTACAATGAGCAGTTCTTC
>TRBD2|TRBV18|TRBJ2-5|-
CASSPRLADQETQYF
TGTGCCAGCTCACCTAGACTAGCGGACCAAGAGACCCAGTACTTC
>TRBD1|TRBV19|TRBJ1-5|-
CASSIVRTGSNQPQHF
TGTGCCAGTAGTATAGTGAGGACAGGCAGCAATCAGCCCCAGCATTTT
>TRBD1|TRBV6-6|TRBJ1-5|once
CASSQRQGKNQPQHF
TGTGCCAGCAGCCAACGACAGGGGAAAAATCAGCCCCAGCATTTT
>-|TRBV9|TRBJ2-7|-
CASSVESGGKQYF
TGTGCCAGCAGCGTAGAATCGGGCGGGAAGCAGTACTTC
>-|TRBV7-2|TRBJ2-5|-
CASGRKGGPETQYF
TGTGCCAGCGGTAGAAAAGGGGGTCCAGAGACCCAGTACTTC
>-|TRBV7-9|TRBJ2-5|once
CASSLDLAWETQYF
TGTGCCAGCAGCTTAGACCTAGCGTGGGAGACCCAGTACTTC
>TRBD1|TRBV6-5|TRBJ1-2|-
CASSSLHEGAYGYTF
TGTGCCAGTTCTAGCTTGCACGAGGGGGCCTATGGCTACACCTTC
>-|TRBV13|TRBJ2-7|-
CASSSQEVSYEQYF
TGTGCCAGCAGCTCCCAGGAGGTCTCCTACGAGCAGTACTTC
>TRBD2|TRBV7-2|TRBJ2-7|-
CASSPPGLAGGSSEQYF
TGTGCCAGCAGCCCTCCGGGACTAGCGGGAGGATCCAGCGAGCAGTACTTC
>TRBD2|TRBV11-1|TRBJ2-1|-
CASSPGTSTMAQFF
TGTGCCAGCAGCCCAGGGACTAGTACAATGGCGCAGTTCTTC
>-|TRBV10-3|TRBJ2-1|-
CAISVTGVGYNEQFF
TGTGCCATCAGTGTCACGGGAGTTGGGTACAATGAGCAGTTCTTC
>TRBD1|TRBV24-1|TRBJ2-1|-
CATSDPDGTGVYEQFF
TGTGCCACCAGTGATCCTGACGGGACAGGGGTATATGAGCAGTTCTTC
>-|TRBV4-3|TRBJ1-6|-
CASSQVGGADSPLHF
TGCGCCAGCAGCCAAGTAGGTGGCGCGGATTCACCCCTCCACTTT
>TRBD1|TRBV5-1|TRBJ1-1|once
CASSNPRTGVHTEAFF
TGCGCCAGCAGCAACCCGAGGACAGGGGTGCACACTGAAGCTTTCTTT
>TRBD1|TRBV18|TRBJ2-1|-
CASSSDRGWYNEQFF
TGTGCCAGCTCATCCGACAGGGGTTGGTACAATGAGCAGTTCTTC
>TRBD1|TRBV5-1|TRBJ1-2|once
CASSRETGQGEGGYTF
TGCGCCAGCAGCCGAGAAACGGGACAGGGGGAAGGTGGCTACACCTTC
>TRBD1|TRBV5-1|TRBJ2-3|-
CASSFDATGGIRTDTQYF
TGCGCCAGCAGCTTTGACGCGACAGGGGGAATTCGTACAGATACGCAGTATTTT
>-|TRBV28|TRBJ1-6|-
CASSPVRSGGNSPLHF
TGTGCCAGCAGTCCCGTACGGAGCGGGGGGAATTCACCCCTCCACTTT
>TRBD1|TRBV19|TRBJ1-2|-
CASSIEGGGYTF
TGTGCCAGTAGTATAGAAGGGGGCGGCTACACCTTC
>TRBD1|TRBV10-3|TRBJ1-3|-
CAISKDRNSGNTIYF
TGTGCCATCAGTAAGGACAGGAACTCTGGAAACACCATATATTTT
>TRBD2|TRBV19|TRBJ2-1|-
CASSPLGGSLSSYNEQFF
TGTGCCAGTAGTCCCCTCGGGGGGAGCCTAAGCTCCTACAATGAGCAGTTCTTC
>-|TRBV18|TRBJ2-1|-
CASSPPSRRYNEQFF
TGTGCCAGCTCACCACCTAGTAGAAGATACAATGAGCAGTTCTTC
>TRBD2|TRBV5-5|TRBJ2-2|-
CASSLSGQHTGELFF
TGTGCCAGCAGCCTTAGCGGGCAACACACCGGGGAGCTGTTTTTT
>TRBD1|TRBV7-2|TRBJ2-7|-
CASSSTGGLVEQYF
TGTGCCAGCAGCTCGACAGGGGGCTTGGTCGAGCAGTACTTC
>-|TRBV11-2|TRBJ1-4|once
CASSLARGTNEKLFF
TGTGCCAGCAGCTTAGCTCGGGGGACTAATGAAAAACTGTTTTTT